The clone carrying this T cell receptor beta chain was detected many times. The sample is drawn from a study of blood T cells in healthy people across ages. The second PCR ran roughly 6 to 12 cycles with a sample-barcoded 5' primer and J-beta primers. Each cDNA molecule received a tag from a template-switch adaptor that had 12 random nucleotides. TCRdb used MiXCR to reprocess the 5' RACE reads, holding one entry per CDR3 protein. The data contain over a million distinct CDR3 sequences, about 42% of them singletons. Sequenced input: blood. This sequence was found in a woman in her late teens or twenties in good health.

The CDR3 bases are TGTGCCAGCAGTGAGCAGGGGGTAAGGAACACTGAAGCTTTCTTT. Encoded protein: CASSEQGVRNTEAFF. This chain links TRBV2 with TRBJ1-1; 7 positions agree with TRBD1. The CDR3 is made up of 15 amino acids. CDR1 and CDR2 (germline): SNHLY, FYNNEI. V gave up 3 bases and J gave up 1 base; unmatched junction bases: 5.